These T cell receptor beta chains were read from a single sample in a study of blood T cell repertoires in COVID-19. Sequenced by immunoSEQ multiplex PCR; TCRdb stores in-frame clones only, minus some. The sample carries approximately 150,000 clones, 87% recorded once. Material: peripheral blood. The receptors derive from a human donor in a cohort sampled during active COVID-19. CDR3s leave out the opening cysteine and the closing phenylalanine or tryptophan.

CDR3 length	V gene	J gene	CDR3 protein
11	TRBV7-9	TRBJ1-1	ASCPGTGTEAF
14	TRBV21-1	TRBJ2-5	ASSKAGHLYQETQY
11	TRBV7-2	TRBJ1-2	ASSLGGVYGYT
14	TRBV3-1/TRBV3-2	TRBJ1-3	ASSPRRRAAGNTIY
14	TRBV7-9	TRBJ1-2	ASSSDLTGFDYGYT
13	TRBV7-2	TRBJ1-1	ASSLAQFTNTEAF
12	TRBV7-2	TRBJ1-1	ASSLLVAGEKAF
12	TRBV13	TRBJ2-7	ASSFAQGVYEQY
12	TRBV3-1/TRBV3-2	TRBJ2-5	ASSPLALQETQY
13	TRBV28	TRBJ1-5	ASTSGQGRHQPQH
15	TRBV27	TRBJ1-3	ASSAFLQGPSGNTIY
10	TRBV6-5	TRBJ2-7	ASKDGAGEQY
12	TRBV5-6	TRBJ2-5	ASSSGQGQETQY
12	TRBV7-2	TRBJ1-2	ASSLVSGVYGYT
12	TRBV20-1	TRBJ2-3	SASPPHSADTQY
12	TRBV6-5	TRBJ1-2	ASTLSGAVRGYT
15	TRBV20-1	TRBJ2-3	SASRPGLAGGTDTQY
13	TRBV19	TRBJ1-2	ASSMTRDIQHGYT
12	TRBV5-6	TRBJ2-7	ASSAGQGAYEQY
10	TRBV13	TRBJ1-1	ASSSNRQEAF
12	TRBV5-6	TRBJ1-2	ASSLRGAHYGYT
12	TRBV30	TRBJ1-1	AWSEGLQGTEAF
15	TRBV4-1	TRBJ2-7	ASSRFPPGLHFYEQY
13	TRBV5-4	TRBJ2-6	ASSPDSSGANVLT
13	TRBV5-6	TRBJ2-1	ASSPGNRVSNEQF
13	TRBV19	TRBJ2-7	ASSPRGGAVHEQY
14	TRBV28	TRBJ2-2	ASRTTGPGESGELF
12	TRBV2	TRBJ2-7	ASNPGQGTYEQY
13	TRBV4-3	TRBJ1-4	ASSQDAATNEKLF
15	TRBV19	TRBJ2-3	ASSDFRTDLSTDTQY
11	TRBV30	TRBJ1-5	AWSVASNQPQH
14	TRBV28	TRBJ2-3	ASSLGTSASTDTQY
11	TRBV19	TRBJ1-2	ASTRDREHGYT
10	TRBV3-1/TRBV3-2	TRBJ2-3	ASSPRSDTQY
13	TRBV18	TRBJ1-1	ASSKPTGTYTEAF
13	TRBV9	TRBJ2-7	ASSVAGGSIYEQY
11	TRBV19	TRBJ2-5	ASSTTGQETQY
12	TRBV28	TRBJ1-1	ASSLSGVNTEAF
13	TRBV4-1	TRBJ2-7	ASSQDLSSSYEQY
11	TRBV27	TRBJ1-1	ASSDGQNTEAF
13	TRBV15	TRBJ2-1	ATARPGGPYNEQF
13	TRBV9	TRBJ2-7	ASSVTSGGAEEQY
11	TRBV7-9	TRBJ2-1	ASSLGLANEQF
14	TRBV30	TRBJ2-2	AWSGLAGANTGELF
14	TRBV5-4	TRBJ2-3	ASSWLRERGTDTQY
14	TRBV10-1	TRBJ2-2	ASSVNRVSGTGELF
13	TRBV6-2/TRBV6-3	TRBJ2-7	ASSSFQGIAYEQY
12	TRBV27	TRBJ2-1	ASSLWGRANEQF